The entry below describes one T cell receptor (beta chain). This entry belongs to a study of T cell responses to AZD1222 COVID-19 vaccine. Germline V lookup: CDR1 LGHNA, CDR2 YNFKEQ. The CDR3 consists of 15 residues. V dropped 1 base and J dropped 4; count of bases not matched to a gene: 1. TCRdb's table, derived via immunoSEQ multiplex PCR, lists solely in-frame clones and lacks some. This table has 110,000 or so clones, around 89% appearing once. The source was peripheral blood, collected 28 days after the second AZD1222 dose. This TCR was sampled from an adult who received the AZD1222 COVID-19 vaccine. The chain employs TRBV4-2 and TRBJ2-5, with 12 bases aligning to TRBD1. The CDR3 sequence is CASSQGDRGRETQYF. In nucleotides, the CDR3 is TGTGCCAGCAGCCAAGGGGACAGGGGGCGAGAGACCCAGTACTTC.